This TCR beta chain appears in the sequencing data of a study of T-cell reconstitution after alpha-beta-depleted transplantation in children. The CDR3 has 15 residues. CDR1 is SGDLS and CDR2 is YYNGEE in the germline V gene. Trimming removed 2 bases from V and 0 bases from J, with 9 bases in between. Findings of the study overall: The high TCRbeta diversity at day 60 in some patients came from surviving recipient T cells and thymic progenitors. Reports say that about two months after transplant, the alpha-beta T cells came out of several hundred graft clones that had expanded. Among T cells one year after transplant, newly produced cells accounted for most counts and diversity.

This clonotype was detected a few times. Its antigen is not known. Unique molecular identifiers were incorporated when the TCRbeta library was constructed. TCRdb passed the PCR reads through MiXCR, listing each CDR3 protein once. The profile shows roughly 100,000 distinct CDR3 sequences, 4.5% to 7.5% of them singletons. The chain couples TRBV9 to TRBJ2-1; perhaps TRBD2 as D (6 bases). This specimen consisted of PBMCs, mostly from graft donor cells, obtained 60 days after TCRalphabeta/CD19-depleted stem cell transplant. This clonotype was obtained from a female patient aged 2-10 years who had a stem cell transplant for Fanconi anemia, so the T cells may come from the graft donor. CDR3 in amino acids: CASSVGGFSYNEQFF. CDR3 coding DNA: TGTGCCAGCAGCGTCGGGGGTTTCTCCTACAATGAGCAGTTCTTC.